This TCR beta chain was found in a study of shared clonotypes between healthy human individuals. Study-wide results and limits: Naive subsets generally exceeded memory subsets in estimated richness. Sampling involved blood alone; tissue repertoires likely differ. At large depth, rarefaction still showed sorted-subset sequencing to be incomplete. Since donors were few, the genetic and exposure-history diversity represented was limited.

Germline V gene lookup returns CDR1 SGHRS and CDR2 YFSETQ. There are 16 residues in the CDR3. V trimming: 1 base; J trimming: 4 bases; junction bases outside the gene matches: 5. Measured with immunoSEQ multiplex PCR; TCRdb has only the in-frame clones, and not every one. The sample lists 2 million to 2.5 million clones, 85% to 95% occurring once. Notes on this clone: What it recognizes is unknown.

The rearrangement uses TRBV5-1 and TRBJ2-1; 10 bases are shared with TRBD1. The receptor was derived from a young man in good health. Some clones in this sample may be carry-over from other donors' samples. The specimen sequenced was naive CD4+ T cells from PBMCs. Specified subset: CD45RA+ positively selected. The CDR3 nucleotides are TGCGCCAGCAGCTTGAGTTGGACAGGGGGATACAATGAGCAGTTCTTC. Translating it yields CASSLSWTGGYNEQFF.